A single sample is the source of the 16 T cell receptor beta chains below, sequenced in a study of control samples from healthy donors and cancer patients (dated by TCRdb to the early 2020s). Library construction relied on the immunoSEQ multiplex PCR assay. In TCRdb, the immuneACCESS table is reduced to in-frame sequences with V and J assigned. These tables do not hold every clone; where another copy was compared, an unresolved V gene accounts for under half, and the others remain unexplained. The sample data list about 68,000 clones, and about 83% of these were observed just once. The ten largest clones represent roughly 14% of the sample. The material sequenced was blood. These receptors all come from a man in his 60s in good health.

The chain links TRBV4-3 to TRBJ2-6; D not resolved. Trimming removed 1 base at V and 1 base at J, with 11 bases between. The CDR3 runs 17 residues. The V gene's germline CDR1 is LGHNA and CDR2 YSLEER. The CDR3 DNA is TGCGCCAGCAGCCAAGCAGCAGGCTTTTCTGGGGCCAACGTCCTGACTTTC. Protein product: CASSQAAGFSGANVLTF.

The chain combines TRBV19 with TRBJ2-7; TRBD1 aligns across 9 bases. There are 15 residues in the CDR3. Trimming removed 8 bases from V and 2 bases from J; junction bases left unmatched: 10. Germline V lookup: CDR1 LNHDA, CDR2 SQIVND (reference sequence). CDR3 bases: TGTGCCAGTCAGAGGGGACAGGGAACTCCCTACGAGCAGTACTTC. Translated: CASQRGQGTPYEQYF.

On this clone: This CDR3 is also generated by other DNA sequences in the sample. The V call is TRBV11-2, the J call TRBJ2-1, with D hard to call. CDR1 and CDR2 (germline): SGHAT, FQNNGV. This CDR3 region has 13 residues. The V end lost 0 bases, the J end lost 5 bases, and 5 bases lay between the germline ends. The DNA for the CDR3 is TGTGCCAGCAGCTTAGACAGGAACAATGAGCAGTTCTTC. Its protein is CASSLDRNNEQFF.

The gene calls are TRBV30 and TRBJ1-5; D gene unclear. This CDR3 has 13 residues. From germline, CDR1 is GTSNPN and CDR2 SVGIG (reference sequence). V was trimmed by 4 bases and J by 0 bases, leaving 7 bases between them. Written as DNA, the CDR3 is TGTGCCTGGACAGGAAATAGCAATCAGCCCCAGCATTTT. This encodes CAWTGNSNQPQHF.

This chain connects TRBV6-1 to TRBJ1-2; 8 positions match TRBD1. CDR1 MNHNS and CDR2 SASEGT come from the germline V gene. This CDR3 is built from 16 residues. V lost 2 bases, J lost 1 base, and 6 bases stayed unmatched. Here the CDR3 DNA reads TGTGCCAGCAGTGAAAGGGACAGGAGTAATAACTATGGCTACACCTTC. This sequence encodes CASSERDRSNNYGYTF.

Here the CDR3 reads CATGRPPLNTGELFF. The CDR3, as DNA: TGTGCCACCGGACGGCCCCCTCTCAACACCGGGGAGCTGTTTTTT. The J gene is TRBJ2-2, the V gene TRBV6-5, with unresolved D. V was clipped by 10 bases and J by 2 bases, with 17 bases between them. The germline CDR1 and CDR2 sequences are MNHEY and SVGAGI. There are 15 residues in the CDR3.

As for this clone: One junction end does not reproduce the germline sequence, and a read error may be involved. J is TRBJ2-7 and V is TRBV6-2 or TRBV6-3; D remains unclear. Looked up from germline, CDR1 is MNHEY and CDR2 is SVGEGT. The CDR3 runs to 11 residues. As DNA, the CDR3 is TGTGCCAGCAGCTACTACTACGAGCAGTACTTC. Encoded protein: CASSYYYEQYF.

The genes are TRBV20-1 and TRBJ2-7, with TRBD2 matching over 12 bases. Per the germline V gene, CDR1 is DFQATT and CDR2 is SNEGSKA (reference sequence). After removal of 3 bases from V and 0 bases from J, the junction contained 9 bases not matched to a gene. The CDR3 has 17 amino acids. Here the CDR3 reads CSASPLAGGPSSYEQYF. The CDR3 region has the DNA TGCAGTGCTAGTCCTCTAGCGGGAGGGCCTTCCTCCTACGAGCAGTACTTC.

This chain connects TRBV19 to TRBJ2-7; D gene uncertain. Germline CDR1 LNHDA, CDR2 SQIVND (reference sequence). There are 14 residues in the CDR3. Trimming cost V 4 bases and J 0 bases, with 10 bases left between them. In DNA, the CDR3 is TGTGCCAGTAGTAAGACAACTACCTCCTACGAGCAGTACTTC. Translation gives CASSKTTTSYEQYF. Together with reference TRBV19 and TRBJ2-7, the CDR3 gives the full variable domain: DGGITQSPKYLFRKEGQNVTLSCEQNLNHDAMYWYRQDPGQGLRLIYYSQIVNDFQKGDIAEGYSVSREKKESFPLTVTSAQKNPTAFYLCASSKTTTSYEQYFGPGTRLTVT.

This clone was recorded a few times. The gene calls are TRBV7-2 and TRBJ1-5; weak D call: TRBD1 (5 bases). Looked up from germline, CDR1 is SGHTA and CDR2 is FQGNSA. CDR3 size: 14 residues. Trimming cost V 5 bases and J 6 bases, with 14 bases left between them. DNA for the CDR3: TGTGCCAGCAGCCCATTTGCGGGGACTCAGCCCCAGCATTTT. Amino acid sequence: CASSPFAGTQPQHF.

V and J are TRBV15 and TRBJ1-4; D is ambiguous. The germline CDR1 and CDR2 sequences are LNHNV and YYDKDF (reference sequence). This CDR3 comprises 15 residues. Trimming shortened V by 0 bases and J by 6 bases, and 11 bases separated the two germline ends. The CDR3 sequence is CATSREARRDEKLFF. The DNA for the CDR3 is TGTGCCACCAGCAGAGAGGCCAGGAGGGATGAAAAACTGTTTTTT.

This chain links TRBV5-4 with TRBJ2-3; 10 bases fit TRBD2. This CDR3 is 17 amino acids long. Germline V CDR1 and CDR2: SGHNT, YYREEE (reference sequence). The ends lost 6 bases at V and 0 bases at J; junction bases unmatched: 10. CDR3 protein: CASITTGTSESTDTQYF. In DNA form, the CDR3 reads TGTGCCAGCATCACTACAGGGACTAGCGAGAGCACAGATACGCAGTATTTT.

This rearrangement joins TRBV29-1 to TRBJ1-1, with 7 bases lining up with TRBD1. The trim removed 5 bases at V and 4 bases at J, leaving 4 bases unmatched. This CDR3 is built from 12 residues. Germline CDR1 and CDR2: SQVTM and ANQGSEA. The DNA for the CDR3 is TGCAGCGTTCTGCCAGGGGGCACTGAAGCTTTCTTT. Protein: CSVLPGGTEAFF.

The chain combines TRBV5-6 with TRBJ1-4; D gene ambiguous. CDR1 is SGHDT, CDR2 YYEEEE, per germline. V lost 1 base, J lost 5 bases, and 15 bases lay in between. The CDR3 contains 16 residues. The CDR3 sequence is CASSLYGPRQNEKLFF. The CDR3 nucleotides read TGTGCCAGCAGCTTGTACGGGCCGAGGCAGAATGAAAAACTGTTTTTT.

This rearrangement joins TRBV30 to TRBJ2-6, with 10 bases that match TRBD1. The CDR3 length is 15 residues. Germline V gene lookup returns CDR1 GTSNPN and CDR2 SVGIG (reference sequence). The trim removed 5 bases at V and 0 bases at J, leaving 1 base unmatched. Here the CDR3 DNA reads TGTGCCTGGGGACAGGGGGGCTCTGGGGCCAACGTCCTGACTTTC. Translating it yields CAWGQGGSGANVLTF.

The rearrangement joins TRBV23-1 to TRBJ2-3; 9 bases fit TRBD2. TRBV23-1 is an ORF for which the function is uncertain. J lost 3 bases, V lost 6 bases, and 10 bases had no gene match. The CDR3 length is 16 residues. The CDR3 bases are TGCGCCAGCAGCCCCGAGGCTAGCGGGATTACAGATACGCAGTATTTT. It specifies CASSPEASGITDTQYF.